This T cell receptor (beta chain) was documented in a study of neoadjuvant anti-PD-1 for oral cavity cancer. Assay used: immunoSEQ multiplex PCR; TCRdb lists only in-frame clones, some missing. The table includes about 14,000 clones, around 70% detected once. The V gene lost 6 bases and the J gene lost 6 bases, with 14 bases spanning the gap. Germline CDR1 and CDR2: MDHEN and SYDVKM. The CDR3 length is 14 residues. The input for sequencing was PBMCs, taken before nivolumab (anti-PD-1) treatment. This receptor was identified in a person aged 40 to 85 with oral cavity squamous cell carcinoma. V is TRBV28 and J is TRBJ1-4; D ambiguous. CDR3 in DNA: TGTGCCAGCAGCCATGGGGTTACAGATGAAAAACTGTTTTTT. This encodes CASSHGVTDEKLFF.